Listed here are 18 T cell receptor beta chains from one sample, sequenced in a study of human T cells and chemical hapten exposure. TCRdb independently ran MiXCR on the RACE reads; one entry per CDR3 protein. The sample lists approximately 120,000 distinct CDR3 sequences; roughly a tenth were seen once. Time point in this sample: patch test 2, 6 weeks after DPC sensitization. Treatment meaning: therapeutic diphenylcyclopropenone sensitization with weekly scalp DPC. Sample: whole blood, taken in connection with sensitization to the hapten diphenylcyclopropenone (DPC). These receptors originate from a woman in her forties with alopecia areata. Some clones in this sample may be carry-over from other donors' samples.

The V and J genes are TRBV7-2 and TRBJ2-2, with 12 positions matching TRBD2. Germline V gene lookup returns CDR1 SGHTA and CDR2 FQGNSA. Germline trimming cut 5 bases from V and 13 bases from J; bases unmatched to any gene: 11. CDR3 length: 15 residues. The CDR3 protein is CASSRTSGTPGGLFF. The CDR3 DNA is TGTGCCAGCAGCCGGACTAGCGGGACCCCCGGTGGGCTGTTTTTT.

This clonotype showed up just a few times. The chain carries TRBV15 and TRBJ2-3; 7 positions agree with TRBD2. The germline gives CDR1 LNHNV, CDR2 YYDKDF (reference sequence). The CDR3 totals 19 residues. V shed 1 base, J shed 6 bases, and the junction held 19 bases outside the gene matches. In nucleotides, the CDR3 is TGTGCCACCAGCAGAGGGGTGGGACTAACTGAACCAGCGGGGGATACGCAGTATTTT. Translation: CATSRGVGLTEPAGDTQYF.

This clonotype was detected many times. This chain uses TRBV5-4 with TRBJ1-2; 8 bases are shared with TRBD1. V lost 2 bases and J lost 5; bases outside the gene matches: 8. CDR1 is SGHNT and CDR2 is YYREEE in the germline V gene (reference sequence). The CDR3 consists of 15 residues. The CDR3 reads CASSLLDRGVYGYTF. CDR3 nucleotides: TGTGCCAGCAGCTTACTAGACAGGGGAGTTTATGGCTACACCTTC.

This clonotype occurred many times. The V call is TRBV7-9, the J call TRBJ1-4; 11 nucleotides match TRBD1. Germline lookup yields CDR1 SEHNR and CDR2 FQNEAQ (reference sequence). V shed 8 bases and J 5 bases; nucleotides not matched to a gene: 7. The CDR3 contains 15 residues. The chain's CDR3 is CASSAWTGGNEKLFF. CDR3 sequence (DNA): TGTGCCAGCTCAGCTTGGACAGGGGGCAATGAAAAACTGTTTTTT.

In its sample, this clonotype was seen many times. J is TRBJ1-2 and V is TRBV28, with TRBD1 as a possible D gene (6 bases). Deletions cut 3 bases from V and 8 bases from J, with 22 bases between. The CDR3 has 16 residues. Germline-derived CDR1 and CDR2 are MDHEN and SYDVKM. The CDR3, as DNA: TGTGCCAGCAGTTTTACCCCAGACCTAGACAGGCGCGGCTACACCTTC. Protein product: CASSFTPDLDRRGYTF.

Ten or more counts support this clonotype. V gene TRBV12-3 or TRBV12-4 combines with J gene TRBJ2-3; 14 nucleotides match TRBD2. V was clipped by 8 bases and J by 6 bases; unmatched bases: 1. The CDR3 length is 13 residues. This CDR3 is CASRLAGGDTQYF. The CDR3 nucleotides read TGTGCCAGCCGACTAGCGGGGGGGGATACGCAGTATTTT.

This clonotype was counted many times. DNA of the CDR3: TGTGCCAGCAGCTTAGATAGGGGAAAGACCCAGTACTTC. It specifies CASSLDRGKTQYF. This chain joins TRBV11-2 and TRBJ2-5, with D possibly TRBD1 on 5 matching bases. This CDR3 contains 13 residues. Trimming left V 0 bases short and J 6 bases short, with 8 bases between. Germline V gene sequence: CDR1 SGHAT, CDR2 FQNNGV.

This clonotype was recorded at least ten times. The CDR3 bases are TGCGCCAGCAGCCCCAGTCAGGGTACAGGTGGCTACACCTTC. Protein: CASSPSQGTGGYTF. The chain is built from TRBV4-1 and TRBJ1-2, with D perhaps matching TRBD1 (5 bases). V was trimmed by 4 bases and J by 7 bases, leaving 16 bases between them. There are 14 residues in the CDR3. CDR1 and CDR2 from the germline V gene are MGHRA and YSYEKL.

Only a few counts were recorded for this clonotype. This chain joins TRBV18 and TRBJ1-3; D remains unclear. Trimming cost V 3 bases and J 0 bases, with 9 bases left between them. The length of the CDR3 is 15 residues. The germline V gene encodes CDR1 KGHSH and CDR2 LQKENI. CDR3 protein: CASSPQHTSGNTIYF. The CDR3 region has the DNA TGTGCCAGCTCACCGCAGCACACCTCTGGAAACACCATATATTTT.

This clonotype was seen many times. This chain links TRBV7-6 with TRBJ2-7; D not certain. Germline V gives CDR1 SGHVS, CDR2 FNYEAQ. The CDR3 totals 11 residues. The V gene lost 4 bases and the J gene lost 7 bases, with 8 bases spanning the gap. CDR3 amino acids: CASSSNGEQYF. Written as DNA, the CDR3 is TGTGCCAGCAGCTCCAACGGAGAGCAGTACTTC.

This clonotype was detected a few times. V usage is TRBV19 and J usage is TRBJ1-5; a weak D match, TRBD1 (5 bases). The V gene lost 5 bases and the J gene lost 4 bases, with 15 bases spanning the gap. CDR3 length: 15 residues. In germline, CDR1 is LNHDA, CDR2 SQIVND (reference sequence). In DNA form, the CDR3 reads TGTGCCAGTAGTCTACTACAGGAATTGAATCAGCCCCAGCATTTT. It translates to CASSLLQELNQPQHF.

This clonotype was detected ten times or more. The CDR3 DNA sequence: TGCGCCAGCAGCCAAGATTCCGGGGGCGGCAATCAGCCCCAGCATTTT. This codes for CASSQDSGGGNQPQHF. The gene calls are TRBV4-3 and TRBJ1-5; weak D call: TRBD1 (6 bases). Trimming removed 0 bases from V and 2 bases from J, with 11 bases in between. Looked up from germline, CDR1 is LGHNA and CDR2 is YSLEER. The CDR3 totals 16 residues.

This clonotype appeared many times. The chain has TRBV4-3 and TRBJ1-1; no definite D call. Germline values: CDR1 LGHNA, CDR2 YSLEER. Deletions cut 4 bases from V and 4 bases from J, with 10 bases between. The CDR3 extends over 13 amino acids. Here the CDR3 DNA reads TGCGCCAGCAGCCCGGGCCAAGGCACTGAAGCTTTCTTT. Protein sequence: CASSPGQGTEAFF.

The table lists this clonotype with many counts. The rearrangement joins TRBV5-1 to TRBJ2-1; no reliable D call. Trimming removed 4 bases from V and 7 bases from J, with 15 bases in between. The CDR3 has 14 amino acids. CDR1 is SGHRS, CDR2 YFSETQ, per germline. The CDR3 spells CASSPILSGNEQFF. In DNA, the CDR3 is TGCGCCAGCAGCCCCATCTTGTCTGGAAATGAGCAGTTCTTC.

This clonotype was picked up a small number of times. One end of the junction varies from germline; a read error may be responsible. The chain combines TRBV9 with TRBJ2-1; no firm D call. The CDR3 extends over 13 amino acids. The germline V gene encodes CDR1 SGDLS and CDR2 YYNGEE. CDR3 protein: CASSVGSFNEQFF. The CDR3 DNA reads as TGTGCCAGCAGCGTAGGGTCCTTCAATGAGCAGTTCTTC.

The chain has TRBV2 and TRBJ2-5; possible D gene TRBD2, 5 bases. The germline CDR1 and CDR2 sequences are SNHLY and FYNNEI. The V and J ends lost 2 bases and 7 bases respectively, with 17 bases between them. The CDR3 is 15 amino acids. CDR3 in DNA: TGTGCCAGCAGTGAATGTCCTCCTCCGGGATGGACCCAGTACTTC. This gives the protein CASSECPPPGWTQYF.

The V gene is TRBV19, the J gene TRBJ2-1, with D hard to call. The CDR3 covers 15 residues. Germline CDR1 and CDR2: LNHDA and SQIVND (reference sequence). Trimming pared 1 base from V and 7 bases from J, leaving 14 bases between. CDR3 in DNA: TGTGCCAGTAGTATAGGTGGACCCCCGGTAAATGAGCAGTTCTTC. It codes for CASSIGGPPVNEQFF.

The chain carries TRBV11-3 and TRBJ2-1, with a possible D match to TRBD1 (5 bases). V was pared by 5 bases and J by 0 bases, with 14 bases between. Germline loops: CDR1 SGHNT, CDR2 YENEEA. The CDR3 covers 16 residues. CDR3 coding DNA: TGTGCCAGCAGCCGTCAGGGCTACGGCTCCTACAATGAGCAGTTCTTC. Protein: CASSRQGYGSYNEQFF. The complete variable domain, with remaining parts taken from reference TRBV11-3 and TRBJ2-1, reads EAGVVQSPRYKIIEKKQPVAFWCNPISGHNTLYWYLQNLGQGPELLIRYENEEAVDDSQLPKDRFSAERLKGVDSTLKIQPAELGDSAVYLCASSRQGYGSYNEQFFGPGTRLTVL.